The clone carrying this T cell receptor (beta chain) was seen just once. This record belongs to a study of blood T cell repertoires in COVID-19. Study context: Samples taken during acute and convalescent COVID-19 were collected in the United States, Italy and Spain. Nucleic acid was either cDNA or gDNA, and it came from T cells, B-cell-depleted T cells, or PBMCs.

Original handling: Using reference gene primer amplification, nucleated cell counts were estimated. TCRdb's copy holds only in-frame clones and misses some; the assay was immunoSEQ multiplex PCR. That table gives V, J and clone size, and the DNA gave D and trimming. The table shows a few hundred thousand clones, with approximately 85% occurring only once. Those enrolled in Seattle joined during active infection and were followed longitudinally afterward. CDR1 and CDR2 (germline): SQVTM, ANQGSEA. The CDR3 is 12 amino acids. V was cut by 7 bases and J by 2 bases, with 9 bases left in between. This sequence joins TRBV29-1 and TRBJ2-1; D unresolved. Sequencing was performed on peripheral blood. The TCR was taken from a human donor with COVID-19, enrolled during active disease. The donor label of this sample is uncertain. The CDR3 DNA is TGCAGCGCCTCAGACACCTACAATGAGCAGTTCTTC. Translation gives CSASDTYNEQFF.